The text below deals with one T cell receptor (beta chain). Its target is not known. The source of the sample is a study of cytomegalovirus exposure and HLA in healthy donors. This PCR relied on a set of 60 Vbeta primers and 13 Jbeta primers. This table comes from immunoSEQ multiplex PCR, and its TCRdb copy is limited to in-frame clones, with some not included. The data contain around 180,000 clones, less than 90% of them singletons. The CDR3 is 12 residues long. Germline V gene sequence: CDR1 GTSNPN, CDR2 SVGIG (reference sequence). Broader study findings: By a later analysis, the bulk of CMV-associated TCR beta chains appeared HLA-restricted. In most subjects, TCR beta sequences reportedly gave accurate predictions of HLA-A and HLA-B alleles.

The sample comprised PBMCs. This rearrangement joins TRBV30 to TRBJ2-5, with D perhaps TRBD1 (6 bases). The DNA end is more similar to TRBJ2-7, so the J call may be wrong. The receptor was isolated from a boy younger than 18 in good health and CMV-seronegative. The CDR3 loop is CAWSVQGHEQYF. CDR3 bases: TGTGCCTGGAGTGTACAGGGCCACGAGCAGTACTTC.